This is a list of T cell receptor beta chains from one sample in a study of blood T cell repertoires in COVID-19. TCRdb's table, derived via immunoSEQ multiplex PCR, lists solely in-frame clones and lacks some. Among just under 65,000 clones listed, 80% to 90% were seen once. The sequenced sample consisted of peripheral blood. All receptors come from a man aged 35 to 55 with acute or convalescent COVID-19. The conserved cysteine and the conserved F or W are not part of the CDR3 here.

>TRBV24-1|TRBJ2-2
ATSDWDSTGELF
>TRBV2|TRBJ2-1
ASRLAGVYNEQF
>TRBV9|TRBJ1-2
ASSLRHGYT
>TRBV5-1|TRBJ1-1
ASRGSMNTEAF
>TRBV3-1/TRBV3-2|TRBJ1-1
ASVGGGTEAF
>TRBV10-3|TRBJ1-2
AISEVIGLQSRHGYT
>TRBV2|TRBJ1-2
ASSDTGGVVIKGYT
>TRBV12-5|TRBJ1-2
ASGFLPGNNGYT
>TRBV5-4|TRBJ2-7
ASSSQGYPAYEQY
>TRBV19|TRBJ2-3
ASQSGGRTDTQY
>TRBV5-6|TRBJ1-5
ASSQGFGNQPQH
>TRBV3-1/TRBV3-2|TRBJ1-3
ASGTGRNTIY
>TRBV28|TRBJ2-7
ASSLVPLGQFYEQY
>TRBV6-5|TRBJ1-5
ASSRRGLNQPQH
>TRBV5-4|TRBJ2-3
ASSFPVPGPEGTQY
>TRBV6-1|TRBJ1-1
ASSEVSEAF
>TRBV7-3|TRBJ2-1
ASSLVGGAVYNEQF